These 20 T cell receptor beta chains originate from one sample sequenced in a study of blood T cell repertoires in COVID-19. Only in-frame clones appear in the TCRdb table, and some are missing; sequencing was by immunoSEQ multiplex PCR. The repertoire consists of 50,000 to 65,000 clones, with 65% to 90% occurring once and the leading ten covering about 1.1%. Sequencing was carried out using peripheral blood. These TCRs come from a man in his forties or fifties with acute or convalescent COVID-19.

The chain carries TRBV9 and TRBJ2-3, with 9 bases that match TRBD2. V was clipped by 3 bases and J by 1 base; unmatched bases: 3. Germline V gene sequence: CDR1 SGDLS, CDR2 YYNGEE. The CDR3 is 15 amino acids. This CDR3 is CASSARLAGTDTQYF. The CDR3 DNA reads TGTGCCAGCAGCGCCAGACTAGCGGGCACAGATACGCAGTATTTT.

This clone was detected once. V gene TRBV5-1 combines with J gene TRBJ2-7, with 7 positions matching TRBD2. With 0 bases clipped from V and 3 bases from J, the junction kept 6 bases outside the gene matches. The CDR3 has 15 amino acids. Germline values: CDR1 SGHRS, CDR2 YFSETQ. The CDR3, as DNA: TGCGCCAGCAGCTTGGGGGCGGGGGTTCTCTACGAGCAGTACTTC. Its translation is CASSLGAGVLYEQYF.

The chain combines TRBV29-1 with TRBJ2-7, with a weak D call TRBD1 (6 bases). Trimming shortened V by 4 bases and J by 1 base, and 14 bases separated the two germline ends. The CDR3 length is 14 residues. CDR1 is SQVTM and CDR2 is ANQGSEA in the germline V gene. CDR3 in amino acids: CSVGSYRDSYEQYF. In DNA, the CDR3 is TGCAGCGTTGGATCGTACAGGGATTCCTACGAGCAGTACTTC.

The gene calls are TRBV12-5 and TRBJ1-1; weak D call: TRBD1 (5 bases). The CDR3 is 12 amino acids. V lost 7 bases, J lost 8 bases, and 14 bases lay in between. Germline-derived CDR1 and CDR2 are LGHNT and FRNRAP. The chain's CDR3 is CASALRTSEAFF. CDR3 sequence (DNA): TGTGCTAGTGCCCTTAGGACATCAGAAGCTTTCTTT.

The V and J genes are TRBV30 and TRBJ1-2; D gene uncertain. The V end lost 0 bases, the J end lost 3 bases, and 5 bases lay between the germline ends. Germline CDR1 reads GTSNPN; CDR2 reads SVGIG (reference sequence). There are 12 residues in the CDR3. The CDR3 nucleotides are TGTGCCTGGAGTGTACGGGACTATGGCTACACCTTC. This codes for CAWSVRDYGYTF.

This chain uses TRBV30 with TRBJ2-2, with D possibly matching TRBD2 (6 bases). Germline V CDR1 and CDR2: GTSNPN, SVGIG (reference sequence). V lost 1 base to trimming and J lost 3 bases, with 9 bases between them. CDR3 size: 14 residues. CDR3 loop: CAWSEGRYTGELFF. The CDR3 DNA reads TGTGCCTGGAGTGAGGGGAGGTACACCGGGGAGCTGTTTTTT.

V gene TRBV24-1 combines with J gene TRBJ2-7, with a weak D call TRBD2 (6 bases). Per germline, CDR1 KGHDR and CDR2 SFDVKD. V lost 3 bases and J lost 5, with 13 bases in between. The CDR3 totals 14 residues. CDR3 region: CATSDTRGSDEQYF. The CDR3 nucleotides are TGTGCCACCAGTGATACCCGGGGGAGCGACGAGCAGTACTTC.

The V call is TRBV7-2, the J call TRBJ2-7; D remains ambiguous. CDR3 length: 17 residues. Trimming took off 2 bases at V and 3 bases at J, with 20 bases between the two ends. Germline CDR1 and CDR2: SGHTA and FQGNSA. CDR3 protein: CASSLRPSRRALYEQYF. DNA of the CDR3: TGTGCCAGCAGCTTAAGGCCTTCCAGGCGTGCCCTCTACGAGCAGTACTTC. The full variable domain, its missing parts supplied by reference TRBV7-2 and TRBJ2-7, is GAGVSQSPSNKVTEKGKDVELRCDPISGHTALYWYRQSLGQGLEFLIYFQGNSAPDKSGLPSDRFSAERTGGSVSTLTIQRTQQEDSAVYLCASSLRPSRRALYEQYFGPGTRLTVT.

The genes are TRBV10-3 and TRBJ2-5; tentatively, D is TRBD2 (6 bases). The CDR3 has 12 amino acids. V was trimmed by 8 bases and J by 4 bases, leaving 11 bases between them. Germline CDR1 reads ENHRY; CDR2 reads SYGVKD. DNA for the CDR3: TGTGCCATCTCGCGGGGAGGAGAGACCCAGTACTTC. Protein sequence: CAISRGGETQYF.

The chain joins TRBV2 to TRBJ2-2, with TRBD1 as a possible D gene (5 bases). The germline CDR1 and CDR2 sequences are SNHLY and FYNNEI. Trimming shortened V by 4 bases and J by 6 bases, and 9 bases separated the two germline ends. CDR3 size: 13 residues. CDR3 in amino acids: CASSGLGAGELFF. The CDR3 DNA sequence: TGTGCCAGCAGTGGCCTAGGGGCCGGGGAGCTGTTTTTT.

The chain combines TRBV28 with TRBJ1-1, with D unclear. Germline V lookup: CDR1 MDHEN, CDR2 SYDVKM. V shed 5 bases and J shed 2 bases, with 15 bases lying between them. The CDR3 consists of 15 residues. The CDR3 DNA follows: TGTGCCAGCAGTCCCAGACTGACTAGTAACACTGAAGCTTTCTTT. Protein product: CASSPRLTSNTEAFF.

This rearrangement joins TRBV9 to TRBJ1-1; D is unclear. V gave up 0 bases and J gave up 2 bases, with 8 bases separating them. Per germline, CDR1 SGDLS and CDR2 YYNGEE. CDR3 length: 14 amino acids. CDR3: CASSVGAGNTEAFF. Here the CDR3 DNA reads TGTGCCAGCAGCGTAGGTGCAGGAAACACTGAAGCTTTCTTT.

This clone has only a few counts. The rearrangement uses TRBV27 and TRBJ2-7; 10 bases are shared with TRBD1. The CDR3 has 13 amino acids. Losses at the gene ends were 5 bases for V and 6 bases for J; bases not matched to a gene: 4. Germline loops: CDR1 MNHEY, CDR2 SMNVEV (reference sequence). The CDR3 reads CASSTGDRGEQYF. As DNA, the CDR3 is TGTGCCAGCAGTACCGGGGACAGGGGCGAGCAGTACTTC.

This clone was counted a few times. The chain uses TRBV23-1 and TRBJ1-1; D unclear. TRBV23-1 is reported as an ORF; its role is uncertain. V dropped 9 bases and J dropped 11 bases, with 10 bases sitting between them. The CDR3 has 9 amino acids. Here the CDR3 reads CARRGTAFF. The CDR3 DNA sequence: TGCGCCAGGCGGGGTACGGCTTTCTTT.

The DNA of the CDR3 is TGTGCCAGCAGACCAGGACTAGCGGGGGGGTTCACCGGGGAGCTGTTTTTT. Its protein product is CASRPGLAGGFTGELFF. The gene calls are TRBV3-1 (or the pseudogene TRBV3-2) and TRBJ2-2; 15 bases fit TRBD2. V lost 6 bases, J lost 4 bases, and 6 bases stayed unmatched. The CDR3 is made up of 17 amino acids. Germline CDR1 and CDR2: LGHDT and YNNKEL (reference sequence).

The DNA for the CDR3 is TGTGCCAGCAGCCGGACAGAGAACACTGAAGCTTTCTTT. Amino acid sequence: CASSRTENTEAFF. V is TRBV12-3 or TRBV12-4 and J is TRBJ1-1, with TRBD1 as a possible D gene (6 bases). The CDR3 has 13 residues. Trimming took off 6 bases at V and 1 base at J, with 9 bases between the two ends.

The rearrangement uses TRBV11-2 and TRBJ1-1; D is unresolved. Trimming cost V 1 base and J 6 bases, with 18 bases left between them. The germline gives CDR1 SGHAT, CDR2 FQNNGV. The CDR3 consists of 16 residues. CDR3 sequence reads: CASSLARPGVGPEAFF. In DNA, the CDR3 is TGTGCCAGCAGCTTAGCGCGCCCAGGTGTTGGGCCTGAAGCTTTCTTT.

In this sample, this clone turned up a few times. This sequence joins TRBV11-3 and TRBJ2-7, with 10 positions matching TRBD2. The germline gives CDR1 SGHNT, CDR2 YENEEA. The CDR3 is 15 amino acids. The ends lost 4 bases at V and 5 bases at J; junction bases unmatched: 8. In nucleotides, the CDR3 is TGTGCCAGCAGCTCCTTAGCGGGGGGCTTCGACGAGCAGTACTTC. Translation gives CASSSLAGGFDEQYF.

DNA of the CDR3: TGTGCCAGCAGCCAAGATGGGGGGGACCTTGGGACAGATACGCAGTATTTT. Its translation: CASSQDGGDLGTDTQYF. This sequence joins TRBV3-1 (or the pseudogene TRBV3-2) and TRBJ2-3; 7 bases align to TRBD2. Germline CDR1 reads LGHDT; CDR2 reads YNNKEL (reference sequence). The CDR3 is 17 residues long. Germline trimming cut 0 bases from V and 3 bases from J; bases unmatched to any gene: 9.

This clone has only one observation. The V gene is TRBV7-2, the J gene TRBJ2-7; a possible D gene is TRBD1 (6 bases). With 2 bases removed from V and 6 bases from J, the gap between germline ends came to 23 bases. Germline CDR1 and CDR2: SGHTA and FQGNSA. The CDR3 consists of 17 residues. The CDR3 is CASSLRVVTGTGGEQYF. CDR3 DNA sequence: TGTGCCAGCAGCTTAAGGGTGGTGACAGGTACGGGCGGCGAGCAGTACTTC.